This TCR beta chain comes out of a study of blood T cell repertoires in COVID-19. Study as a whole: The United States, Italy and Spain provided the acute and convalescent COVID-19 samples. PBMCs, B-cell-depleted T cells, or T cells provided the cDNA or gDNA that made up the material.

Original analysis: Cell counts per sample came from amplifying reference gene primers. Assay used: immunoSEQ multiplex PCR; TCRdb lists only in-frame clones, some missing. V and J calls and clone size follow that table, whereas D and trimming were derived from the DNA. The sample has 250,000 to 300,000 clones, approximately 86% seen once. CDR3 size: 17 residues. The germline V gene encodes CDR1 SGHRS and CDR2 YFSETQ. Trimming took 0 bases from V and 1 from J, leaving 13 bases between them. The chain recombines TRBV5-1 with TRBJ2-2, with D possibly being TRBD2 (5 bases). The sample comprised peripheral blood. This receptor was taken from a woman aged 45-65 years who had recovered from COVID-19. The CDR3 here is CASSLGSVSGNTGELFF. DNA of the CDR3: TGCGCCAGCAGCTTGGGATCTGTGAGCGGGAACACCGGGGAGCTGTTTTTT.